These 9 T cell receptor beta chains were all obtained from the same sample, sequenced in a study of T cell repertoires in cytomegalovirus infection. TCRdb reprocessed the reads via MiXCR and lists one record per CDR3 protein. Among about 920,000 distinct CDR3 sequences listed, more than 25% were seen once. No antigen is known for these receptors. Source: cultured CD8+ T cells from PBMCs, taken from culture after CMV antigen stimulation. These receptors all come from a human donor in good health (CMV status not recorded). Some clones in this sample may be carry-over from other donors' samples.

This clonotype has at least ten counts. The chain is built from TRBV5-5 and TRBJ1-5; 10 nucleotides agree with TRBD1. V was clipped by 4 bases and J by 6 bases; unmatched bases: 4. The CDR3 is 14 residues long. From germline, CDR1 is SGHKS and CDR2 YYEKEE (reference sequence). The CDR3 loop reads CASSPGQGSQPQHF. CDR3 bases: TGTGCCAGCAGCCCGGGACAGGGGAGTCAGCCCCAGCATTTT.

In its sample, this clonotype was seen a few times. The chain combines TRBV7-6 with TRBJ1-1; possible D gene TRBD1, 6 bases. CDR3 size: 18 residues. The V end was cut by 3 bases, the J end by 1 base, with 21 bases between. The germline CDR1 and CDR2 sequences are SGHVS and FNYEAQ. The CDR3 coding sequence is TGTGCCAGCAGCTTCCACAGGGAGAGGACAGAAGAGAACACTGAAGCTTTCTTT. Translated, it gives CASSFHRERTEENTEAFF.

The gene calls are TRBV6-5 and TRBJ1-6, with 7 bases that match TRBD1. Trimming removed 2 bases from V and 7 bases from J; junction bases left unmatched: 8. The length of the CDR3 is 16 residues. CDR1 is MNHEY and CDR2 is SVGAGI in the germline V gene. CDR3 protein: CASSYQRGLGNSPLHF. The DNA for the CDR3 is TGTGCCAGCAGTTACCAGAGGGGGCTTGGGAATTCACCCCTCCACTTT.

This chain connects TRBV11-1 to TRBJ1-1; D is unclear. This CDR3 is 12 amino acids long. The germline V and J ends were trimmed by 10 bases and 4 bases, with 13 bases remaining between them. The germline gives CDR1 SGHAT, CDR2 FQDESV (reference sequence). The CDR3 DNA follows: TGTGCCATTCATCCCGCGGCCACTGAAGCTTTCTTT. Its translation is CAIHPAATEAFF.

This clonotype has at least ten counts. The V and J genes are TRBV7-8 and TRBJ1-1; tentative D call: TRBD1 (6 bases). Per germline, CDR1 SGHVS and CDR2 FQNEAQ. This CDR3 has 14 amino acids. V lost 2 bases to trimming and J lost 4 bases, with 11 bases between them. The CDR3 spells CASSLTGPGTEAFF. DNA of the CDR3: TGTGCCAGCAGCTTAACAGGGCCTGGCACTGAAGCTTTCTTT.

V gene TRBV12-3 or TRBV12-4 combines with J gene TRBJ2-7, with 9 positions matching TRBD2. The CDR3 runs to 12 residues. Unmatched junction bases numbered 1, after V lost 8 bases and J lost 2 bases. CDR3 bases: TGTGCCAGCGGGACTAGCCCCTACGAGCAGTACTTC. Protein: CASGTSPYEQYF.

The V and J genes are TRBV19 and TRBJ2-1; D may be TRBD1 (5 bases). The CDR3 is 13 amino acids. V was clipped by 6 bases and J by 3 bases, with 9 bases between them. Germline loops: CDR1 LNHDA, CDR2 SQIVND (reference sequence). DNA of the CDR3: TGTGCCAGTAGGGAGACAGTCTACAATGAGCAGTTCTTC. Protein sequence: CASRETVYNEQFF.

The chain couples TRBV7-8 to TRBJ2-6; no definite D call. The CDR3 runs 17 residues. Trimming cost V 3 bases and J 0 bases, with 12 bases left between them. CDR1 SGHVS and CDR2 FQNEAQ come from the germline V gene. The DNA for the CDR3 is TGTGCCAGCAGCTTCCAGCCTTCCCACTCTGGGGCCAACGTCCTGACTTTC. This encodes CASSFQPSHSGANVLTF.

This clonotype has just a few counts. This chain uses TRBV7-6 with TRBJ1-1; TRBD1 aligns across 8 bases. The CDR3 runs to 13 residues. J gave up 7 bases and V 2 bases, and 3 bases lay outside the gene matches. Per germline, CDR1 SGHVS and CDR2 FNYEAQ. DNA of the CDR3: TGTGCCAGCAGCTTATACAGGGGGATTGAAGCTTTCTTT. Amino acids: CASSLYRGIEAFF.